The clone carrying this TCR beta chain was detected a few times. These data belong to a study of blood T cells in healthy people across ages. V gave up 1 base and J gave up 3 bases, with 16 bases separating them. The V gene's germline CDR1 is GTSNPN and CDR2 SVGIG (reference sequence). The CDR3 runs to 15 residues. For the second PCR, which ran for roughly 7 to 11 cycles, a sample-barcoded 5' primer and a J-beta primer mix were used. Tags on each cDNA molecule came from a template-switch adaptor with 12 random nucleotides. Every sample gave at least 2.5 million paired-end reads containing CDR3. TCRdb reprocessed the 5' RACE reads with MiXCR, giving one entry per CDR3 protein. The sample carries just over 1 million distinct CDR3 sequences, roughly 45% recorded once.

The rearrangement links TRBV30 to TRBJ2-7; TRBD2 is a possible D gene (5 bases). The source is an older woman in good health. Input material: blood. This chain's CDR3 is CAWSAPRGADYEQYF. For the CDR3, the DNA is TGTGCCTGGAGTGCTCCCCGGGGAGCTGACTACGAGCAGTACTTC.